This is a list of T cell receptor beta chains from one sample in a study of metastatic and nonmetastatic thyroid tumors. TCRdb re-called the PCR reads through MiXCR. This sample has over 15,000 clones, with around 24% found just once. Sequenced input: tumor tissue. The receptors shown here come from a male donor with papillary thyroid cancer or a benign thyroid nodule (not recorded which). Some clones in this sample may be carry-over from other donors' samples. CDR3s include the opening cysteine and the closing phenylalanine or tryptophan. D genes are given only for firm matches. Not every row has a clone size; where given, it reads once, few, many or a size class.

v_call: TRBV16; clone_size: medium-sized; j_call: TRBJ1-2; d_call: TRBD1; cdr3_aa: CASSQEDRGRNYGYTF; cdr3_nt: TGTGCCAGCAGCCAAGAGGACAGGGGCAGAAACTATGGCTACACCTTC
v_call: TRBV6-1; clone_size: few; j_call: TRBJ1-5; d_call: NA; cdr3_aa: CASGRGPTINQPQHF; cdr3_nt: TGTGCCAGCGGTCGGGGCCCGACAATTAATCAGCCCCAGCATTTT
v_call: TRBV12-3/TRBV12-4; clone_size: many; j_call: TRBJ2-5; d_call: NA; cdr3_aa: CASSFGGGQETQYF; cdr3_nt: TGTGCCAGCAGTTTTGGGGGCGGGCAAGAGACCCAGTACTTC
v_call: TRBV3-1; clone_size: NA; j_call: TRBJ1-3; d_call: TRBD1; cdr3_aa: CASSLTGVSGNTIYF; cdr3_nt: TGTGCCAGCAGTCTTACAGGGGTCTCTGGAAACACCATATATTTT
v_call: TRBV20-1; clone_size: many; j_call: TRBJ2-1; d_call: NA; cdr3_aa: CSAPAQGYDEQFF; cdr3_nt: TGCAGTGCACCGGCGCAGGGCTACGATGAGCAGTTCTTC
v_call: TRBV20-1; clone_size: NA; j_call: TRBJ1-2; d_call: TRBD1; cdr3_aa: CSARGQGGNYGYTF; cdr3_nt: TGCAGTGCTAGAGGCCAGGGGGGCAACTATGGCTACACCTTC
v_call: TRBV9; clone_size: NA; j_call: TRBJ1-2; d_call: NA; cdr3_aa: CASSVGKVRSYGYTF; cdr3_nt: TGTGCCAGCAGCGTAGGAAAAGTGAGGTCCTATGGCTACACCTTC
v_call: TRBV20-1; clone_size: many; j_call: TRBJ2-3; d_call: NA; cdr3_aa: CSFQGRNTQYF; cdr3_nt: TGCAGTTTCCAGGGGAGAAATACGCAGTATTTT
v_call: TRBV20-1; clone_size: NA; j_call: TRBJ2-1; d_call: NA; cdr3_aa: CSARDRGGHRPDKNNEQFF; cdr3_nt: TGCAGTGCTAGAGATAGGGGGGGTCATAGACCAGATAAAAACAATGAGCAGTTCTTC
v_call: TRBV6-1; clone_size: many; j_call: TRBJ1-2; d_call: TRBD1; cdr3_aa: CASRWTGHYGYTF; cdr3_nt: TGTGCCAGCAGATGGACAGGGCACTATGGCTACACCTTC
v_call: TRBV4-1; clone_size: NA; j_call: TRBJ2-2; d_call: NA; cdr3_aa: CASTRLEGRTGELFF; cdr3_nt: TGCGCCAGCACCAGACTAGAGGGTCGCACCGGGGAGCTGTTTTTT
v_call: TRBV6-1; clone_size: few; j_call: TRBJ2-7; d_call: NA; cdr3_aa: CASSSHTGWIYEQYF; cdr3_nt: TGTGCCAGCAGCTCCCATACGGGATGGATCTACGAGCAGTACTTC
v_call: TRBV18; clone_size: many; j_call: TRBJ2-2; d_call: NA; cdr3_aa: CASSPTGTINTGELFF; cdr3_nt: TGTGCCAGCTCACCAACCGGGACCATTAACACCGGGGAGCTGTTTTTT
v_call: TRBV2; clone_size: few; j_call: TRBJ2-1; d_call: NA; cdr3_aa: CASSYTVSSYNEQFF; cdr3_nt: TGTGCCAGCAGTTATACAGTAAGCTCCTACAATGAGCAGTTCTTC
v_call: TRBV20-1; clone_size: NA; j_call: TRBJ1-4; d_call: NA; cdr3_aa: CSARADAAPLGEKLFF; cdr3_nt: TGCAGTGCTAGAGCCGACGCGGCTCCCTTGGGCGAAAAACTGTTTTTT
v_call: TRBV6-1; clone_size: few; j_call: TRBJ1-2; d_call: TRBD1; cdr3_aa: CASMMDRVDGYTF; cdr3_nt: TGTGCCAGCATGATGGACAGGGTTGATGGCTACACCTTC
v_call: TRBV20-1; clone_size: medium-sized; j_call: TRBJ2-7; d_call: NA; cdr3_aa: CSASHEQYF; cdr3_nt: TGCAGTGCTAGTCACGAGCAGTACTTC
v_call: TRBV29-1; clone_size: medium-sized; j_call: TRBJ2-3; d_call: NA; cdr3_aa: CSVTSDGAVFSTDTQYF; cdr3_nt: TGCAGCGTAACCTCAGATGGGGCGGTATTTAGCACAGATACGCAGTATTTT
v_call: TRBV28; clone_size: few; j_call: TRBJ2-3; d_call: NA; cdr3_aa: CASSMSDTQYF; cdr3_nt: TGTGCCAGCAGTATGTCGGATACGCAGTATTTT
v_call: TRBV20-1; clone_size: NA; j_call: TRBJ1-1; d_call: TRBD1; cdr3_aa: CSARGGGLNTEAFF; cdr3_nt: TGCAGTGCTAGGGGAGGGGGCCTGAACACTGAAGCTTTCTTT
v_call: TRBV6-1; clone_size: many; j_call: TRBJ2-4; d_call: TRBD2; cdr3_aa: CASSEARGEGSDIQYF; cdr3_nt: TGTGCCAGCAGTGAAGCACGAGGGGAGGGGTCGGACATTCAGTACTTC
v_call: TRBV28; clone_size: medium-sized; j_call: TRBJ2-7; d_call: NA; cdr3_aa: CASNRGPDYEQYF; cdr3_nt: TGTGCCAGCAATCGGGGGCCTGACTACGAGCAGTACTTC
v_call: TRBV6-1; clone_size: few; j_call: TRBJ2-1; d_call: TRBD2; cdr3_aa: CASSLTSGRLFF; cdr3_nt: TGTGCCAGCAGTCTTACTAGCGGGAGGTTGTTCTTC
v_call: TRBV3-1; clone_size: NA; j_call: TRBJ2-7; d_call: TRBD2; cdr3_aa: CASSLRTSGASYEQYF; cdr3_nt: TGTGCCAGCAGCCTGAGGACTAGCGGAGCGTCCTACGAGCAGTACTTC
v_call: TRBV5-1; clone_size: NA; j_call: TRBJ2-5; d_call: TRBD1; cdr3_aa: CASSLRDRGVFETQYF; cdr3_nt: TGCGCCAGCAGCTTGAGGGACAGGGGTGTTTTCGAGACCCAGTACTTC
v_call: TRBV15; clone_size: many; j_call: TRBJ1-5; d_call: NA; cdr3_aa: CATSRDGRSTNSNQPQHF; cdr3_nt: TGTGCCACCAGCAGAGATGGTAGATCGACGAATAGCAATCAGCCCCAGCATTTT
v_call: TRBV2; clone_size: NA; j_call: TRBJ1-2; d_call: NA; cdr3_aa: CASRQLATTYGYTF; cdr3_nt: TGTGCCAGCAGGCAGTTAGCAACTACCTATGGCTACACCTTC
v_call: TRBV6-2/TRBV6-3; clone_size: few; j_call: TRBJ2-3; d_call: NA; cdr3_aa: CASSYLVPFTDTQYF; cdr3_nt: TGTGCCAGCAGTTACTTGGTACCCTTCACAGATACGCAATATTTT
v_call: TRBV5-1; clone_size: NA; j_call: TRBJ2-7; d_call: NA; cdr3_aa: CASSLGTGFGVYEQYF; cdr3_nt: TGCGCCAGCAGCTTGGGCACAGGGTTTGGAGTCTACGAGCAGTACTTC
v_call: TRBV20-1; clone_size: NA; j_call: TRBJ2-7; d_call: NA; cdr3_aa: CSARTYSYEQYF; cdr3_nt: TGCAGTGCCCGTACATATTCCTACGAGCAGTACTTC
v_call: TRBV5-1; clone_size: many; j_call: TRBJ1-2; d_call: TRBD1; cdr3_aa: CASSPRTGEGNGYTF; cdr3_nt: TGCGCCAGCAGCCCTAGGACAGGGGAGGGAAATGGCTACACCTTC
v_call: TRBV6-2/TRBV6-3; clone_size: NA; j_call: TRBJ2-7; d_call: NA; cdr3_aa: CASSSPPVGEQYF; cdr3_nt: TGTGCCAGCAGCTCCCCCCCTGTAGGCGAGCAGTACTTC